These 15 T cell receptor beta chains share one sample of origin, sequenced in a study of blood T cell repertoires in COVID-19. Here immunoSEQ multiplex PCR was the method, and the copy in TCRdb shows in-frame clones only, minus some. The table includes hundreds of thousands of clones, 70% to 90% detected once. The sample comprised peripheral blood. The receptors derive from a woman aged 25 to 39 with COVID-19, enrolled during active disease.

The CDR3 loop reads CASSDGDTPNTGELFF. The CDR3 region has the DNA TGCGCCAGCAGTGATGGGGACACGCCTAACACCGGGGAGCTGTTTTTT. The rearrangement uses TRBV10-1 and TRBJ2-2, with D possibly TRBD1 on 6 matching bases. Germline V gene data show CDR1 as WNHNN and CDR2 as SYGVQD (reference sequence). The CDR3 loop spans 16 amino acids. V gave up 3 bases and J gave up 2 bases, with 13 bases separating them.

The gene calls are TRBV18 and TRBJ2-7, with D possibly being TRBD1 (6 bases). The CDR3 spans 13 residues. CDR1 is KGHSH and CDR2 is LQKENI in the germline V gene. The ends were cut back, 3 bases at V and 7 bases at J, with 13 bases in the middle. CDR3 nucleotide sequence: TGTGCCAGCTCACCGGGACAAACGGAGGAGCAGTACGTC. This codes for CASSPGQTEEQYV.

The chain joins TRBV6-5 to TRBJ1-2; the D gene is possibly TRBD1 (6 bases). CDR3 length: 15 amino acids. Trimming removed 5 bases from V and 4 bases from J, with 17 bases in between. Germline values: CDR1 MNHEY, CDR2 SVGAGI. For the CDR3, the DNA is TGTGCCAGCAGTCCGGAGACAGGAGCCTCCTATGGCTACACCTTC. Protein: CASSPETGASYGYTF.

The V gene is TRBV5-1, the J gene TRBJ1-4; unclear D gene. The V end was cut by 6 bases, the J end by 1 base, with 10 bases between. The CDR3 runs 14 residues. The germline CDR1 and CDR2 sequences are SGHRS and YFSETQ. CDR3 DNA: TGCGCCAGCATGGTCAGTGGAACTAATGAAAAACTGTTTTTT. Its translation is CASMVSGTNEKLFF.

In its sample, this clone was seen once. CDR3 coding DNA: TGTGCCACGCTCCGGGGGCGGGGGTCCCCAGATACGCAGTATTTT. Amino acid sequence: CATLRGRGSPDTQYF. This chain joins TRBV6-6 and TRBJ2-3; TRBD2 might be the D (7 bases). Deletions cut 10 bases from V and 4 bases from J, with 21 bases between. CDR1 is MNHNY, CDR2 SVGAGI, per germline (reference sequence). The CDR3 runs 15 residues.

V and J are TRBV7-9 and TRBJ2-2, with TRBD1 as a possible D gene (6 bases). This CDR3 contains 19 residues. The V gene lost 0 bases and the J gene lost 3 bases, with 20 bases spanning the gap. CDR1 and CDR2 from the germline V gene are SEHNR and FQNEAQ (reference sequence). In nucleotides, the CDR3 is TGTGCCAGCAGCTTAGCCCGCATATTGAGGGGGTCCTACACCGGGGAGCTGTTTTTT. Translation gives CASSLARILRGSYTGELFF.

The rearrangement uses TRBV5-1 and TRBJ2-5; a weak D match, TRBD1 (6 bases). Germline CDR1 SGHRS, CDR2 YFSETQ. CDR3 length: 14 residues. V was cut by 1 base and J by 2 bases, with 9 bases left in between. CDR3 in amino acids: CASSLNRAQETQYF. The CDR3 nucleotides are TGCGCCAGCAGCTTGAACAGGGCTCAAGAGACCCAGTACTTC.

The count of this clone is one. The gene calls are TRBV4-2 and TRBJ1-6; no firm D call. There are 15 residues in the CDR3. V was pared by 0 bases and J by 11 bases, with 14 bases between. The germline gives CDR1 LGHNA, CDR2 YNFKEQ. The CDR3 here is CASSQDSGGTPPLHF. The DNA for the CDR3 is TGTGCCAGCAGCCAAGATTCGGGAGGTACGCCACCCCTCCACTTT.

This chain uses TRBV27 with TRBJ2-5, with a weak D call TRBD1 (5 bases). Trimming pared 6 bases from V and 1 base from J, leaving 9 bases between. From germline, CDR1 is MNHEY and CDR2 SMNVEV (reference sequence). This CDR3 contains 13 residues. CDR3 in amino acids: CASSRQPQETQYF. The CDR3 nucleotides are TGTGCCAGCAGCCGACAGCCCCAAGAGACCCAGTACTTC.

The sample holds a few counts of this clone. The CDR3 DNA is TGTGCCAGCAGCTTAGACAGGCAGTCTGGAAACACCATATATTTT. Its protein product is CASSLDRQSGNTIYF. This sequence joins TRBV7-9 and TRBJ1-3; D perhaps matches TRBD1 (5 bases). Per the germline V gene, CDR1 is SEHNR and CDR2 is FQNEAQ (reference sequence). The ends were cut back, 1 base at V and 1 base at J, with 8 bases in the middle. The CDR3 loop spans 15 amino acids.

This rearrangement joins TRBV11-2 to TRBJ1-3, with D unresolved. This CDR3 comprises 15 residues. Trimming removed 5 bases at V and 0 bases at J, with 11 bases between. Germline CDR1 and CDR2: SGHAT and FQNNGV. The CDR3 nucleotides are TGTGCCAGCAGCAAGGAGAGTATCTCTGGAAACACCATATATTTT. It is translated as CASSKESISGNTIYF. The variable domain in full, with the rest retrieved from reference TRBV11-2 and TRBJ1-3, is EAGVAQSPRYKIIEKRQSVAFWCNPISGHATLYWYQQILGQGPKLLIQFQNNGVVDDSQLPKDRFSAERLKGVDSTLKIQPAKLEDSAVYLCASSKESISGNTIYFGEGSWLTVV.

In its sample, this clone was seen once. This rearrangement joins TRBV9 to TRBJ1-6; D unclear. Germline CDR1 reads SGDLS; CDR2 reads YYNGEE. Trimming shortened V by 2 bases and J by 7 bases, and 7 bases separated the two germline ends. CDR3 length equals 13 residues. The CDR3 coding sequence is TGTGCCAGCAGCGTCGGCGGGAATTCACCCCTCCACTTT. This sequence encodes CASSVGGNSPLHF.

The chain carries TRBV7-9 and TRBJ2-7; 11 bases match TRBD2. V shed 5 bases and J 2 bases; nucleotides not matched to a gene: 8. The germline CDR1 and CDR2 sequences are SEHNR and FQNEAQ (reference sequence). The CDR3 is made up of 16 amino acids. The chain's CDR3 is CASSGSSGRTAYEQYV. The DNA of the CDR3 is TGTGCCAGCAGCGGGTCTAGCGGGAGGACTGCCTACGAGCAGTACGTC.

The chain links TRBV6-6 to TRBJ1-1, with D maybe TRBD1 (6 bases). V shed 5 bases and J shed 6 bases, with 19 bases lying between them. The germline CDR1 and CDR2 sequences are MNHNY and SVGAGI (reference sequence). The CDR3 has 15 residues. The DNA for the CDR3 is TGTGCCAGCAGTCCTACAGGGTTGGTATTGTCTGAAGCTTTCTTT. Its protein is CASSPTGLVLSEAFF.

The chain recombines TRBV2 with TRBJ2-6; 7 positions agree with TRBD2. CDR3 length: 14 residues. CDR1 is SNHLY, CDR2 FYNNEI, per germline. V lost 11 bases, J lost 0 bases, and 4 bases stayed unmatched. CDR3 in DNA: TGTGCCGGATTAGCGGGCTCTGGGGCCAACGTCCTGACTTTC. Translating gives CAGLAGSGANVLTF.